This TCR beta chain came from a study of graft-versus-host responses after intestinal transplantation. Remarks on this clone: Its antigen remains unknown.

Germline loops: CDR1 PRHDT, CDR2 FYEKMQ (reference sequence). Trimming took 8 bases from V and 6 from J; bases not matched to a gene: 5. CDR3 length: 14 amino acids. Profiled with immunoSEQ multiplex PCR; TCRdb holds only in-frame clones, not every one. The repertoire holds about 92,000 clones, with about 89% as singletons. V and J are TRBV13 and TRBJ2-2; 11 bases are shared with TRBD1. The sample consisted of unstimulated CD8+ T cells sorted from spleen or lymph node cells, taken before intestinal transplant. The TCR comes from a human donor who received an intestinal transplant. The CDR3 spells CASSGTGGPGELFF. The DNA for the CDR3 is TGTGCCAGCTCCGGGACAGGGGGACCCGGGGAGCTGTTTTTT.